This entry describes one T cell receptor (beta chain). The antigen is undetermined. This sample was included in a study of T cell repertoires in cytomegalovirus infection. Study at large: TCR beta signatures that were public indicated CMV infection and matching HLA type. Whole-study findings and limits: Adding up the frequency of public TCR beta families identified people who carried CMV plus the relevant HLA. HLA-C-restricted CMV clonotypes gave the most frequent clonotype in two of eight donors.

TCRdb reprocessed the reads with MiXCR, giving one entry per CDR3 protein. The repertoire consists of around 770,000 distinct CDR3 sequences, with around 29% occurring once and the leading ten covering around 12%. The V gene end was trimmed by 8 bases and the J gene end by 3 bases; junction bases not matched to a gene: 13. Germline V lookup: CDR1 SNHLY, CDR2 FYNNEI. The CDR3 consists of 15 residues. The sequence derives from a human donor in good health (CMV status not recorded). Some clones in this sample may be carry-over from other donors' samples. The specimen was cultured CD8+ T cells from PBMCs, collected from culture after CMV antigen stimulation. The J gene is TRBJ2-7, the V gene TRBV2, with TRBD1 identical over 7 bases. CDR3 nucleotide sequence: TGTGCCAGCCCCCCGGCACAGGGGTGGTTCTACGAGCAGTACGTC. Protein sequence: CASPPAQGWFYEQYV.